This T cell receptor beta chain was obtained from a study of blood T cell repertoires in COVID-19. Across the study: The United States, Italy and Spain were the sources of the acute and convalescent COVID-19 samples. Sample material is recorded as cDNA or gDNA derived from T cells, B-cell-depleted T cells, or PBMCs.

Study processing details: Counts of nucleated cells, estimated from reference gene primer amplification, were obtained. This table comes from immunoSEQ multiplex PCR, and its TCRdb copy is limited to in-frame clones, with some not included. V and J calls and clone size are those listed in that table; D and trimming were worked out from the DNA. The sample consists of approximately 30,000 clones, roughly 93% of them appearing once. The table lists this clone with a count of one. Sequences were obtained from peripheral blood. This receptor was identified in a human donor in a cohort sampled during active COVID-19.

Written as DNA, the CDR3 is TGTGCCATCAGTGAGCCGGTAACAGATTATGGCTACACCTTC. Translating gives CAISEPVTDYGYTF. The rearrangement joins TRBV10-3 to TRBJ1-2; D remains ambiguous. Trimming pared 2 bases from V and 5 bases from J, leaving 12 bases between. The length of the CDR3 is 14 residues. Germline CDR1 and CDR2: ENHRY and SYGVKD.